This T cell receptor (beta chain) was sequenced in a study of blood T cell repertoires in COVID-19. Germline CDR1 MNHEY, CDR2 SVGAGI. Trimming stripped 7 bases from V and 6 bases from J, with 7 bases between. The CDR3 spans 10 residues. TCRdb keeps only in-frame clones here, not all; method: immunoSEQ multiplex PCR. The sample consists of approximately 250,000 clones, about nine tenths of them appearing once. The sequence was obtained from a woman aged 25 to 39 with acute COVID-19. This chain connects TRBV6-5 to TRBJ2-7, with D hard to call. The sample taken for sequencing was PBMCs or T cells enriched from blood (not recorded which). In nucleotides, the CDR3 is TGTGCCAGCAAGTCGGTCGAGCAGTACTTC. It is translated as CASKSVEQYF.